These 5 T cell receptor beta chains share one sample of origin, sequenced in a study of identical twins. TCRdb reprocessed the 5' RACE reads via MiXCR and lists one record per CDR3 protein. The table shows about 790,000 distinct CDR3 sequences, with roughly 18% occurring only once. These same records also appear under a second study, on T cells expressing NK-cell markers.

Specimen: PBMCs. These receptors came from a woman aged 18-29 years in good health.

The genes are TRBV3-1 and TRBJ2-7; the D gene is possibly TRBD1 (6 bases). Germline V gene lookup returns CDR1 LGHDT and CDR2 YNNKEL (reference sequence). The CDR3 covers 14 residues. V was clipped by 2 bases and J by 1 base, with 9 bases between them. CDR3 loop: CASSQYGQSYEQYF. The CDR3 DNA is TGTGCCAGCAGCCAATACGGACAGTCCTACGAGCAGTACTTC.

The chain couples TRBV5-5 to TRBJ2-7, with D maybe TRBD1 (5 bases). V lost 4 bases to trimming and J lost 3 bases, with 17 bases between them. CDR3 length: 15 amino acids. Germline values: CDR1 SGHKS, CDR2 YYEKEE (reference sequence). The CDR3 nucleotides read TGTGCCAGCAGCCTAGATCTGACAGCGATCTACGAGCAGTACTTC. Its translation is CASSLDLTAIYEQYF.

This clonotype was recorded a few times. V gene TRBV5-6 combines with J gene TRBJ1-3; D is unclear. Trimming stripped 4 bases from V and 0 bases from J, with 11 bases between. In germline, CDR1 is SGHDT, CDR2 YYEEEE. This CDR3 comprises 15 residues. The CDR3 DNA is TGTGCCAGCAGCCATTGGGGAACCTCTGGAAACACCATATATTTT. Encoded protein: CASSHWGTSGNTIYF. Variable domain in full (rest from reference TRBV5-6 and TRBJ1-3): DAGVTQSPTHLIKTRGQQVTLRCSPKSGHDTVSWYQQALGQGPQFIFQYYEEEERQRGNFPDRFSGHQFPNYSSELNVNALLLGDSALYLCASSHWGTSGNTIYFGEGSWLTVV.

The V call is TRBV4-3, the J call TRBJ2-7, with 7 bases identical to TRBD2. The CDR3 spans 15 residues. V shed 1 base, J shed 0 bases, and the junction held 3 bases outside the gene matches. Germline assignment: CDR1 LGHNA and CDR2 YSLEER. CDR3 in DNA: TGCGCCAGCAGCCAAGGGGGGGGGTACTCCTACGAGCAGTACTTC. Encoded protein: CASSQGGGYSYEQYF.

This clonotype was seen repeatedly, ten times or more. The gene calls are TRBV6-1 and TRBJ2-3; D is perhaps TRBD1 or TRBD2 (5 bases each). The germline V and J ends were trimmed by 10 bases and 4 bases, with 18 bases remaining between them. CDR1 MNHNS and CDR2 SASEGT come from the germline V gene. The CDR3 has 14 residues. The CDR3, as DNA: TGTGCCACCCGCCCCGGGACCGGGTCAGATACGCAGTATTTT. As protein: CATRPGTGSDTQYF.